These 22 T cell receptor beta chains share one sample of origin, sequenced in a study of blood T cell repertoires in COVID-19. Sequenced by immunoSEQ multiplex PCR; TCRdb stores in-frame clones only, minus some. This table has 120,000 or so clones, just over 85% appearing once. Sequencing was carried out using peripheral blood. The receptors were gathered from a woman aged 45-65 years with active or convalescent COVID-19.

The V and J genes are TRBV20-1 and TRBJ2-2; 8 bases agree with TRBD1. The CDR3 sequence is 16 residues long. V lost 3 bases and J lost 1; bases outside the gene matches: 7. Looked up from germline, CDR1 is DFQATT and CDR2 is SNEGSKA (reference sequence). CDR3 loop: CSASSPGTGNTGELFF. Here the CDR3 DNA reads TGCAGTGCTAGTAGCCCTGGGACAGGGAACACCGGGGAGCTGTTTTTT.

This clone has just a few counts. V and J are TRBV5-1 and TRBJ2-1, with a tentative D call TRBD1 (6 bases). The V gene lost 4 bases and the J gene lost 8 bases, with 13 bases spanning the gap. CDR1 is SGHRS and CDR2 is YFSETQ in the germline V gene. The CDR3 runs 13 residues. This CDR3 reads CASSSIQGYEQFF. The CDR3, as DNA: TGCGCCAGCAGCAGCATACAGGGTTATGAGCAGTTCTTC.

J is TRBJ1-1 and V is TRBV18; D gene ambiguous. The CDR3 is 17 amino acids. Germline values: CDR1 KGHSH, CDR2 LQKENI. The germline V and J ends were trimmed by 2 bases and 0 bases, with 16 bases remaining between them. The DNA for the CDR3 is TGTGCCAGCTCACCAGCGGGTCGGAGACTCTTGAACACTGAAGCTTTCTTT. It specifies CASSPAGRRLLNTEAFF.

The chain combines TRBV13 with TRBJ2-3, with TRBD2 matching over 8 bases. CDR1 is PRHDT, CDR2 FYEKMQ, per germline (reference sequence). This CDR3 spans 15 amino acids. The junction had 7 bases not matched to a gene; V was cut back by 4 bases and J by 4 bases. The CDR3 nucleotides read TGTGCCAGCAGCTCAAGACTAGCGAACTCAGATACGCAGTATTTT. Its translation: CASSSRLANSDTQYF.

J is TRBJ2-7 and V is TRBV11-2; 8 bases fit TRBD2. V was clipped by 5 bases and J by 3 bases; unmatched bases: 9. Germline V gives CDR1 SGHAT, CDR2 FQNNGV. The CDR3 loop spans 15 amino acids. The CDR3 DNA reads TGTGCCAGCAGCGCCTTCGGCGGGGGGAGCTACGAGCAGTACTTC. Translated: CASSAFGGGSYEQYF.

The CDR3 reads CASSFTSGSYNEQFF. The CDR3 coding sequence is TGTGCCAGCAGCTTCACTAGCGGATCATACAATGAGCAGTTCTTC. The V call is TRBV7-3, the J call TRBJ2-1; TRBD2 matches 8 bases. This CDR3 contains 15 residues. V dropped 3 bases and J dropped 4; count of bases not matched to a gene: 5. CDR1 is SGHTA and CDR2 is FQGTGA in the germline V gene.

The rearrangement joins TRBV12-3 or TRBV12-4 to TRBJ1-2; D is undetermined. The CDR3 is 11 residues long. Trimming pared 10 bases from V and 0 bases from J, leaving 6 bases between. The CDR3 DNA follows: TGTGCCATCGGAGCTAACTATGGCTACACCTTC. Amino acids: CAIGANYGYTF.

V and J are TRBV24-1 and TRBJ1-5, with TRBD1 matching over 9 bases. The junction had 12 bases not matched to a gene; V was cut back by 9 bases and J by 1 base. Germline V gene lookup returns CDR1 KGHDR and CDR2 SFDVKD. The CDR3 is made up of 17 amino acids. CDR3 protein: CATGDGTGLASNQPQHF. The CDR3 DNA reads as TGTGCCACCGGGGACGGGACAGGGCTGGCGAGCAATCAGCCCCAGCATTTT.

This clone was observed once. The rearrangement links TRBV7-2 to TRBJ2-5, with 7 bases matching TRBD1. This CDR3 is 15 amino acids long. The germline gives CDR1 SGHTA, CDR2 FQGNSA. J gave up 4 bases and V 5 bases, and 10 bases lay outside the gene matches. Written as DNA, the CDR3 is TGTGCCAGCAGCCTAAGGGGGCCTACGGGAGAGACCCAGTACTTC. Protein product: CASSLRGPTGETQYF.

This chain connects TRBV27 to TRBJ1-5, with a possible D match to TRBD1 (6 bases). The CDR3 has 14 residues. Trimming removed 5 bases from V and 6 bases from J, with 14 bases in between. CDR1 MNHEY and CDR2 SMNVEV come from the germline V gene (reference sequence). CDR3 in DNA: TGTGCCAGCAGTAGCGGGGGGCGGGTTCAGCCCCAGCATTTT. Translation: CASSSGGRVQPQHF.

The chain joins TRBV2 to TRBJ2-7, with a weak D call TRBD2 (6 bases). The V gene's germline CDR1 is SNHLY and CDR2 FYNNEI. Trimming shortened V by 2 bases and J by 6 bases, and 14 bases separated the two germline ends. CDR3 length equals 14 residues. CDR3 loop: CASSELRGAGEQYF. CDR3 coding DNA: TGTGCCAGCAGTGAACTCCGCGGGGCCGGCGAGCAGTACTTC.

The V call is TRBV10-3, the J call TRBJ2-3, with TRBD2 matching 9 bases. The CDR3 is 16 amino acids. Germline CDR1 reads ENHRY; CDR2 reads SYGVKD. V lost 11 bases, J lost 0 bases, and 12 bases stayed unmatched. Here the CDR3 DNA reads TGTGCCGCGAGAGGGGCTAGCGGGGCTAGCACAGATACGCAGTATTTT. Translating it yields CAARGASGASTDTQYF.

The rearrangement links TRBV2 to TRBJ1-4; 11 nucleotides align to TRBD1. J gave up 8 bases and V 5 bases, and 10 bases lay outside the gene matches. This CDR3 region has 16 residues. Germline lookup yields CDR1 SNHLY and CDR2 FYNNEI. The DNA of the CDR3 is TGTGCCAGCAGTTACTCAGCCGGGACAGGGGGAGAAAAACTGTTTTTT. Its protein product is CASSYSAGTGGEKLFF.

The chain couples TRBV7-6 to TRBJ2-5, with D maybe TRBD2 (6 bases). Germline CDR1 and CDR2: SGHVS and FNYEAQ. The CDR3 spans 14 residues. Trimming stripped 3 bases from V and 5 bases from J, with 13 bases between. CDR3 sequence reads: CASSFGAGRETQYF. CDR3 DNA: TGTGCCAGCAGCTTTGGTGCGGGGAGGGAGACCCAGTACTTC.

This clone was observed a single time. V and J are TRBV6-5 and TRBJ1-4; D gene ambiguous. Germline CDR1 reads MNHEY; CDR2 reads SVGAGI. This CDR3 spans 11 amino acids. V was clipped by 4 bases and J by 12 bases, with 9 bases between them. This CDR3 reads CASSLSEELFF. CDR3 nucleotide sequence: TGTGCCAGCAGTTTATCTGAGGAACTGTTTTTT.

Concerning this clone itself: The DNA is left out, because the CDR3 cannot be placed on it with certainty; the CDR3 is given as TCRdb lists it. The chain uses TRBV10-3 and TRBJ2-3; the table names TRBD2, a call not compared with the DNA. The CDR3 is made up of 14 amino acids, end residues included. Germline V gene data show CDR1 as ENHRY and CDR2 as SYGVKD. The CDR3 protein is CAISESNGSLQRVF.

The chain carries TRBV11-2 and TRBJ2-7; TRBD1 matches 9 bases. V shed 3 bases, J shed 3 bases, and the junction held 6 bases outside the gene matches. The CDR3 is made up of 15 amino acids. The germline CDR1 and CDR2 sequences are SGHAT and FQNNGV. This CDR3 reads CASSFGTGTHYEQYF. The CDR3 coding sequence is TGTGCCAGCAGCTTTGGGACAGGGACCCACTACGAGCAGTACTTC.

The chain has TRBV7-2 and TRBJ2-5; possibly TRBD1 for D (5 bases). Trimming removed 5 bases at V and 5 bases at J, with 15 bases between. Germline V gene data show CDR1 as SGHTA and CDR2 as FQGNSA. This CDR3 contains 14 residues. CDR3 DNA: TGTGCCAGCAGCCGCGTGGGGCTAGTGGAGACCCAGTACTTC. Translating it yields CASSRVGLVETQYF.

The chain carries TRBV28 and TRBJ2-1; tentatively, D is TRBD1 (7 bases). CDR1 and CDR2 from the germline V gene are MDHEN and SYDVKM. The CDR3 contains 19 residues. V lost 5 bases and J lost 0, with 23 bases in between. The CDR3: CASSPSIDQGEASYNEQFF. The CDR3 bases are TGTGCCAGCAGTCCATCCATTGACCAGGGGGAGGCCTCCTACAATGAGCAGTTCTTC.

The rearrangement links TRBV24-1 to TRBJ2-5, with D perhaps TRBD1 (6 bases). Germline V gives CDR1 KGHDR, CDR2 SFDVKD. The CDR3 length is 16 residues. V was cut by 6 bases and J by 1 base, with 17 bases left in between. DNA for the CDR3: TGTGCCACCAGTACTCAGGGGTCAGCCATCCAAGAGACCCAGTACTTC. Amino acids: CATSTQGSAIQETQYF.

The V call is TRBV18, the J call TRBJ2-7, with 7 bases identical to TRBD1. The CDR3 extends over 13 amino acids. Trimming took 6 bases from V and 3 from J; bases not matched to a gene: 5. The germline CDR1 and CDR2 sequences are KGHSH and LQKENI. Here the CDR3 DNA reads TGTGCCAGCTCCGCAACAGGGGACTACGAGCAGTACTTC. Its translation: CASSATGDYEQYF.

J is TRBJ2-5 and V is TRBV2; possible D gene TRBD1, 6 bases. This CDR3 has 12 residues. V shed 10 bases and J shed 1 base, with 10 bases lying between them. Germline CDR1 and CDR2: SNHLY and FYNNEI. The CDR3 nucleotides read TGTGCCACCGGACAGATCCAAGAGACCCAGTACTTC. Protein sequence: CATGQIQETQYF. The complete variable domain, with remaining parts taken from reference TRBV2 and TRBJ2-5, reads EPEVTQTPSHQVTQMGQEVILRCVPISNHLYFYWYRQILGQKVEFLVSFYNNEISEKSEIFDDQFSVERPDGSNFTLKIRSTKLEDSAMYFCATGQIQETQYFGPGTRLLVL.